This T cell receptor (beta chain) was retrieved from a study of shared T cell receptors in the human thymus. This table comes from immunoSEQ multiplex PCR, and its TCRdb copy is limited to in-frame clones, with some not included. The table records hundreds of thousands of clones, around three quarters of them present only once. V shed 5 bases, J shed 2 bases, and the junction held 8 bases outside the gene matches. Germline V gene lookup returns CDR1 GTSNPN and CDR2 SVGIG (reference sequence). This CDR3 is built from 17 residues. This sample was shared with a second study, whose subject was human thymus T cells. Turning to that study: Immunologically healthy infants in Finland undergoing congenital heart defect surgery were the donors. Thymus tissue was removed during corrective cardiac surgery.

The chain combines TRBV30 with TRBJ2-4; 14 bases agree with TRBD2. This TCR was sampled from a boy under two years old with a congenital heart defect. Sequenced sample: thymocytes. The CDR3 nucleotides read TGTGCCTGGGTGACTAGCGGGAGGGCCGAGACCAAAAACATTCAGTACTTC. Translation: CAWVTSGRAETKNIQYF.